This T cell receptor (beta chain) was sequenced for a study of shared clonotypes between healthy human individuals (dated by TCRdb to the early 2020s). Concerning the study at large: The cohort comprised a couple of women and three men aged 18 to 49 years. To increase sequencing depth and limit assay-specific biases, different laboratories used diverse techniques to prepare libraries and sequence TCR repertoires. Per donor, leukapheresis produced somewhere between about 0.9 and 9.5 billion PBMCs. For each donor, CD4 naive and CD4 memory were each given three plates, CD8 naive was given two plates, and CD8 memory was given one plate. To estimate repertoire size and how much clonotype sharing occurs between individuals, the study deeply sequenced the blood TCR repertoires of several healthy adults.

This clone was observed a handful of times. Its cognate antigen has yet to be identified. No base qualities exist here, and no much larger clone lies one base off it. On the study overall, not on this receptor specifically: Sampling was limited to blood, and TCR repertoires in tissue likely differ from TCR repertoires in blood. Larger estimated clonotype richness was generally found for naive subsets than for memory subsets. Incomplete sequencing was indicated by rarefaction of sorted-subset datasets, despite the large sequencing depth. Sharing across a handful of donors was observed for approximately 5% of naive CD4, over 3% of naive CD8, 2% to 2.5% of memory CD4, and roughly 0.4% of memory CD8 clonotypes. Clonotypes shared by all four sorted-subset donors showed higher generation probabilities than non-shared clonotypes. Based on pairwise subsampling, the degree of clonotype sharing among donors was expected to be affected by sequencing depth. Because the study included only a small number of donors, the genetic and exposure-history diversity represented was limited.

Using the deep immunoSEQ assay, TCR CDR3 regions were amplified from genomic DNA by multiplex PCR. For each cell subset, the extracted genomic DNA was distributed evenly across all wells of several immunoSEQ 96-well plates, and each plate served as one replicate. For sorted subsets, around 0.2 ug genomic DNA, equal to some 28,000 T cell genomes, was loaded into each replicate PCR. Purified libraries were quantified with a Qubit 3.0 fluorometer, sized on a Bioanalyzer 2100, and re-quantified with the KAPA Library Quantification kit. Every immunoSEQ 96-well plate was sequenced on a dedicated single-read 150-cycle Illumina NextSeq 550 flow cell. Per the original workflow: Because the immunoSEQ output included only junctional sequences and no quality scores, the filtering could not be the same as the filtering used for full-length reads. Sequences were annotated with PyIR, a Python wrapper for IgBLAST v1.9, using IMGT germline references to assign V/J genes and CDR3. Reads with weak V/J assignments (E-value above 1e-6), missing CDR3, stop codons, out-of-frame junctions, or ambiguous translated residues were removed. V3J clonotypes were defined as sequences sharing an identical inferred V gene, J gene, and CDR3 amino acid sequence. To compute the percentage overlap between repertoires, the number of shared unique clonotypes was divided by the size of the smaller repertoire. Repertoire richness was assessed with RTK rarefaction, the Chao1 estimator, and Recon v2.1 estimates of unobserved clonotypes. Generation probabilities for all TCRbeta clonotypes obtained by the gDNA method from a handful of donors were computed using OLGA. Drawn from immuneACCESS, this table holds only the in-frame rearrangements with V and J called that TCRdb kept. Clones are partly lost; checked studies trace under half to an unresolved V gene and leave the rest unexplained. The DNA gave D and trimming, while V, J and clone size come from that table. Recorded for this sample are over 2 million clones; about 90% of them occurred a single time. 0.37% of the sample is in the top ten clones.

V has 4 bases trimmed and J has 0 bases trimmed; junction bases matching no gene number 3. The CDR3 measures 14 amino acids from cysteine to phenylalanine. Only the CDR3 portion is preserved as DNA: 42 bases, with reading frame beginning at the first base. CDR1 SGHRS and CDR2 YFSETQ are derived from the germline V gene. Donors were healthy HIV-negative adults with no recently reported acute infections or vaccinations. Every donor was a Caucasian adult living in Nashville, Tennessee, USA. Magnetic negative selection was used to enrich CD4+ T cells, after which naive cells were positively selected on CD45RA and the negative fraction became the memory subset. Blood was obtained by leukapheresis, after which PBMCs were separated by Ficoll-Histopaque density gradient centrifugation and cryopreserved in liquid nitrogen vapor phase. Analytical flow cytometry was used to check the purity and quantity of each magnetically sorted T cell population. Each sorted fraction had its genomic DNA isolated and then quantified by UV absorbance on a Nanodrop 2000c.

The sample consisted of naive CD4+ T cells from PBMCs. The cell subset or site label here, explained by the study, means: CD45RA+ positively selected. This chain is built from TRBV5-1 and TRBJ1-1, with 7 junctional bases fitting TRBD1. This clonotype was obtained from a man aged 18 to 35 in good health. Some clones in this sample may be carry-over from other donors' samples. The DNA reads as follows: TGCGCCAGCAGCACGACAGGGCTGAACACTGAAGCTTTCTTT. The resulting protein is CASSTTGLNTEAFF.